The T cell receptor beta chain described here comes from a study of cytomegalovirus exposure and HLA in healthy donors. Study findings and constraints: In a later analysis, the majority of CMV-associated beta chains seemingly showed HLA restriction. Differences between HLA loci emerged in a later analysis of TCR association rates, with DRB1 most and HLA-C fewest.

With respect to this clone: Its cognate antigen is unknown.

With 60 Vbeta and 13 Jbeta primers, the PCR was carried out. The data were produced by immunoSEQ multiplex PCR, yet TCRdb's version contains in-frame clones alone and is incomplete. Of some 76,000 clones in the sample, roughly two thirds were seen once. The sequence was collected from a man between 60 and 75 years old in good health and CMV-seropositive. Sequenced material: PBMCs.

The CDR3: CASRQGSDGYTF. The CDR3 nucleotides read TGTGCCAGTAGACAGGGTAGCGATGGCTACACCTTC. The chain is built from TRBV6-5 and TRBJ1-2, with 7 bases lining up with TRBD1. There are 12 residues in the CDR3. The junction had 7 bases not matched to a gene; V was cut back by 9 bases and J by 6 bases. Germline CDR1 reads MNHEY; CDR2 reads SVGAGI.